This is a list of T cell receptor beta chains from one sample in a study of shared clonotypes between healthy human individuals. Produced via immunoSEQ multiplex PCR; TCRdb's table is partial and in-frame only. The sample includes millions of clones, about 95% of them seen just once. The sequenced sample was naive CD8+ T cells sorted from blood. The receptors were gathered from a man between 18 and 29 years old in good health. Both conserved end residues are trimmed from each CDR3. The order of the fields is CDR3 length, V gene, clone size, CDR3 protein. For some rows the clone size is stated as once, few or many, or as a class when expanded; others skip it.

len: 12; v_gene: TRBV19; abundance: -; CDR3aa: ASTRGTGGFEQY
len: 14; v_gene: TRBV7-9; abundance: -; CDR3aa: ASSLAIGVPQETQY
len: 12; v_gene: TRBV19; abundance: -; CDR3aa: ASSLRGLNSPLH
len: 14; v_gene: TRBV5-8; abundance: -; CDR3aa: ASSPRGAANTGELF
len: 12; v_gene: TRBV23-1; abundance: -; CDR3aa: ASTSRARSYGYT
len: 9; v_gene: TRBV28; abundance: -; CDR3aa: ASSLKNSQF
len: 12; v_gene: TRBV7-2; abundance: -; CDR3aa: ASSFRDGPYEQY
len: 13; v_gene: TRBV7-6; abundance: -; CDR3aa: ASSKSRAPFLWQY
len: 13; v_gene: TRBV7-8; abundance: -; CDR3aa: ASSPGQGSSTEAF
len: 12; v_gene: TRBV2; abundance: -; CDR3aa: ASRPGQPNYEQY
len: 13; v_gene: TRBV6-5; abundance: -; CDR3aa: ASRPTGGDYSPLH
len: 11; v_gene: TRBV7-2; abundance: -; CDR3aa: ASASVLNTEAF
len: 8; v_gene: TRBV19; abundance: -; CDR3aa: ASGQGEAF
len: 16; v_gene: TRBV14; abundance: -; CDR3aa: ASSHIVAGRESTGELF
len: 12; v_gene: TRBV28; abundance: once; CDR3aa: ASSRTGDGSEQY
len: 14; v_gene: TRBV9; abundance: -; CDR3aa: ASSPSAGGLNYEQY
len: 12; v_gene: TRBV28; abundance: once; CDR3aa: ASSARGVGYEQY
len: 13; v_gene: TRBV9; abundance: -; CDR3aa: ASSAIGTSYNEQF
len: 11; v_gene: TRBV7-3; abundance: -; CDR3aa: ASSSLASDTQY
len: 12; v_gene: TRBV19; abundance: -; CDR3aa: ASSPGTGGSWRE
len: 11; v_gene: TRBV7-6; abundance: -; CDR3aa: ASSPGPYNEQF
len: 13; v_gene: TRBV5-4; abundance: -; CDR3aa: ASSLMRGGYNEQF
len: 14; v_gene: TRBV2; abundance: once; CDR3aa: ASSEWQGVGTGELF
len: 13; v_gene: TRBV28; abundance: -; CDR3aa: ASSLGKGPVYGYT
len: 12; v_gene: TRBV13; abundance: -; CDR3aa: ASSHSGRPGELF
len: 13; v_gene: TRBV5-1; abundance: -; CDR3aa: ASSFMGQLQETQY
len: 13; v_gene: TRBV19; abundance: -; CDR3aa: ASSTIAGSTDTQY
len: 12; v_gene: TRBV6-5; abundance: -; CDR3aa: ASSWTGPPETQY
len: 12; v_gene: TRBV2; abundance: -; CDR3aa: ASSENGGAGELF
len: 14; v_gene: TRBV28; abundance: -; CDR3aa: ASSPGQGAGTGELF
len: 15; v_gene: TRBV9; abundance: once; CDR3aa: ASSSHGADLSADTQY
len: 14; v_gene: TRBV2; abundance: -; CDR3aa: ASRPGTSDYTDTQY
len: 13; v_gene: TRBV30; abundance: -; CDR3aa: AWTDRGRVFETQY
len: 13; v_gene: TRBV2; abundance: once; CDR3aa: ASSELAGETDTQY
len: 13; v_gene: TRBV28; abundance: -; CDR3aa: ASSPLIGEMEKLF
len: 13; v_gene: TRBV5-8; abundance: once; CDR3aa: ASSRLQGAPWEQY
len: 13; v_gene: TRBV27; abundance: once; CDR3aa: ASSFRGGNTGELF
len: 11; v_gene: TRBV28; abundance: -; CDR3aa: ASSLAGNQPQH
len: 12; v_gene: TRBV5-1; abundance: -; CDR3aa: ASSPQGPFYEQY